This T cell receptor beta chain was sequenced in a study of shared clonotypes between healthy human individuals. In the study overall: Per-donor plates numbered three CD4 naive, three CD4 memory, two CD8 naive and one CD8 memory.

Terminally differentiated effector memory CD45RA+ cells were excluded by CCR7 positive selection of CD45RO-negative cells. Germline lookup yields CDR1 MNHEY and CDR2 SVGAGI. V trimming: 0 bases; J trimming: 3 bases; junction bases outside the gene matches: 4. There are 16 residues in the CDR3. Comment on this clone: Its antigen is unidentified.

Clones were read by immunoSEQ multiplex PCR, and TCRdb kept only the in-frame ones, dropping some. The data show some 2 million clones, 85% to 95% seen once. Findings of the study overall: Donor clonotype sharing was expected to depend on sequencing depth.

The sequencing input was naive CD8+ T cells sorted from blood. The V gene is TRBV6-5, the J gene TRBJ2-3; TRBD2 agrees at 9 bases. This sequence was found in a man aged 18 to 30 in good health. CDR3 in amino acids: CASSYSTSGRTDTQYF. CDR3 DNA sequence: TGTGCCAGCAGTTACTCGACTAGCGGAAGAACAGATACGCAGTATTTT.